The rows below give T cell receptor beta chains drawn from one sample of a study of blood T cell repertoires in COVID-19. This table comes from immunoSEQ multiplex PCR, and its TCRdb copy is limited to in-frame clones, with some not included. Counted here are about 120,000 clones, around 85% occurring once; the ten biggest clones make up less than 2%. The material sequenced was peripheral blood. The receptors here all came from a middle-aged man with acute or convalescent COVID-19. CDR3s include the opening cysteine and the closing phenylalanine or tryptophan. D genes are given only for firm matches. The size of a clone is reported for some rows only, either as once, few or many, or as a class for expanded clones.

V: TRBV9
J: TRBJ2-6
D: -
size: -
CDR3: CASSAYTGANVLTF
DNA: TGTGCCAGCAGCGCATACACTGGGGCCAACGTCCTGACTTTC

V: TRBV7-2
J: TRBJ2-3
D: -
size: -
CDR3: CASSSNSGTPTDTQYF
DNA: TGTGCCAGCAGCTCAAACTCCGGGACTCCCACAGATACGCAGTATTTT

V: TRBV7-3
J: TRBJ1-1
D: -
size: -
CDR3: CASSVDSRTEAFF
DNA: TGTGCCAGCAGCGTGGACAGCCGGACTGAAGCTTTCTTT

V: TRBV10-3
J: TRBJ1-6
D: -
size: -
CDR3: CAAGPGSYNSPLHF
DNA: TGTGCCGCCGGCCCCGGGTCCTATAATTCACCCCTCCACTTT

V: TRBV5-6
J: TRBJ1-6
D: -
size: -
CDR3: CASSPLRGLGNSPLHF
DNA: TGTGCCAGCAGCCCGCTCCGTGGGCTTGGTAATTCACCCCTCCACTTT

V: TRBV9
J: TRBJ1-2
D: TRBD1
size: -
CDR3: CASSVGQGASHNYGYTF
DNA: TGTGCCAGCAGCGTAGGACAGGGGGCGAGTCATAACTATGGCTACACCTTC

V: TRBV9
J: TRBJ2-1
D: TRBD2
size: -
CDR3: CASSVERGAGNEQFF
DNA: TGTGCCAGCAGCGTAGAGCGGGGGGCCGGGAATGAGCAGTTCTTC

V: TRBV28
J: TRBJ1-1
D: -
size: few
CDR3: CASSQGLRTEAFF
DNA: TGTGCCAGCAGCCAGGGACTGAGAACTGAAGCTTTCTTT

V: TRBV15
J: TRBJ1-2
D: TRBD1
size: -
CDR3: CATSRDRAGGAYYGYTF
DNA: TGTGCCACCAGCAGAGATAGGGCAGGGGGCGCTTACTATGGCTACACCTTC

V: TRBV10-3
J: TRBJ2-3
D: TRBD2
size: few
CDR3: CAISSSGGAGDTQYF
DNA: TGTGCCATCAGCTCAAGCGGGGGGGCCGGAGATACGCAGTATTTT

V: TRBV6-6
J: TRBJ1-3
D: -
size: few
CDR3: CAIYTGFGNTIYF
DNA: TGTGCCATCTATACGGGGTTCGGAAACACCATATATTTT

V: TRBV2
J: TRBJ1-3
D: -
size: -
CDR3: CASRQENFLSSGNTIYF
DNA: TGTGCCAGCAGACAGGAAAACTTTCTGAGCTCTGGAAACACCATATATTTT

V: TRBV4-1
J: TRBJ1-2
D: -
size: -
CDR3: CASSQGHGQNYGYTF
DNA: TGCGCCAGCAGCCAGGGACATGGGCAGAACTATGGCTACACCTTC

V: TRBV11-2
J: TRBJ1-3
D: -
size: -
CDR3: CASTLVGGGGNTIYF
DNA: TGTGCCAGCACCCTAGTCGGGGGGGGTGGAAACACCATATATTTT

V: TRBV4-1
J: TRBJ2-2
D: TRBD2
size: -
CDR3: CASRRLAGAKNTGELFF
DNA: TGCGCCAGCAGGCGACTAGCGGGGGCCAAGAACACCGGGGAGCTGTTTTTT

V: TRBV27
J: TRBJ1-2
D: -
size: -
CDR3: CASSLQGSIKGYYGYTF
DNA: TGTGCCAGCAGTTTGCAGGGGTCAATCAAGGGCTACTATGGCTACACCTTC